The 5 T cell receptor beta chains presented below share a single source sample, sequenced in a study of OX40 agonist ivuxolimab in advanced cancers. Sequencing used immunoSEQ multiplex PCR; TCRdb keeps in-frame clones, though not all of them. The data contain about 110,000 clones, 85% to 95% of them singletons. This sample comprised CD4+ or CD8+ T cells sorted from blood, obtained in a trial of the OX40 agonist ivuxolimab. The receptors originated from an adult with an advanced solid tumor such as melanoma, head and neck, liver or kidney cancer.

This clone was seen a few times. The CDR3 region is CAIKSGDGTEAFF. As DNA, the CDR3 is TGTGCCATCAAGTCGGGCGACGGCACTGAAGCTTTCTTT. This sequence joins TRBV10-3 and TRBJ1-1; D call uncertain. The CDR3 runs to 13 residues. The V end lost 7 bases, the J end lost 4 bases, and 13 bases lay between the germline ends. Germline-derived CDR1 and CDR2 are ENHRY and SYGVKD.

The CDR3 nucleotides read TGTGCCAGCGAGAGTCCCCCCTATGGCTACACCTTC. Translating gives CASESPPYGYTF. The V gene is TRBV7-3, the J gene TRBJ1-2; D gene ambiguous. In germline, CDR1 is SGHTA, CDR2 FQGTGA. Deletions cut 8 bases from V and 4 bases from J, with 11 bases between. The CDR3 has 12 amino acids.

This chain links TRBV6-5 with TRBJ2-5; TRBD2 matches at 9 bases. Germline CDR1 and CDR2: MNHEY and SVGAGI. The CDR3 runs to 15 residues. J lost 4 bases, V lost 6 bases, and 9 bases had no gene match. The CDR3 DNA is TGTGCCAGCAGATCGGTAGCGGGGGAAGGAGAGACCCAGTACTTC. Protein sequence: CASRSVAGEGETQYF.

The chain uses TRBV19 and TRBJ2-3; no clear D gene. The CDR3 is 20 amino acids. Per germline, CDR1 LNHDA and CDR2 SQIVND (reference sequence). V dropped 1 base and J dropped 0 bases, with 23 bases sitting between them. CDR3 loop: CASSIVSRALPRTSTDTQYF. The CDR3 nucleotides read TGTGCCAGTAGTATAGTCTCTCGGGCCCTCCCTAGAACTAGCACAGATACGCAGTATTTT.

This sequence joins TRBV5-1 and TRBJ1-2, with D uncertain. This CDR3 has 14 residues. Germline loops: CDR1 SGHRS, CDR2 YFSETQ. Deletions cut 0 bases from V and 3 bases from J, with 9 bases between. CDR3 region: CASSLARADYGYTF. The CDR3 nucleotides are TGCGCCAGCAGCTTGGCAAGGGCGGACTATGGCTACACCTTC.